This TCR beta chain was sequenced for a study of blood T cell repertoires in COVID-19. Study in general: Collection of acute and convalescent COVID-19 samples took place in the United States, Italy and Spain. In each case, the material was cDNA or gDNA derived from T cells, B-cell-depleted T cells, or PBMCs.

Data came from immunoSEQ multiplex PCR; TCRdb stores just in-frame clones and leaves some out. The sample carries 200,000 to 250,000 clones, about nine tenths recorded once. This CDR3 contains 14 residues. V was pared by 5 bases and J by 4 bases, with 8 bases of the junction left unmatched. Germline-derived CDR1 and CDR2 are LNHNV and YYDKDF (reference sequence). The TCR was taken from a man aged 25 to 45 with COVID-19, enrolled during active disease. This rearrangement joins TRBV15 to TRBJ2-7; TRBD2 aligns across 7 bases. Sequencing input: peripheral blood. CDR3 in amino acids: CATSLGGVGYEQYF. CDR3 bases: TGTGCCACCAGCCTTGGGGGGGTCGGATACGAGCAGTACTTC.